The next 13 T cell receptor beta chains were all read from a single sample in a study. TCRdb called the RT-PCR reads again in MiXCR, with one record for every CDR3 protein. The data contain almost 700,000 distinct CDR3 sequences, approximately 14% of them singletons. The sample was memory CD4+ T cells from blood. These receptors all stem from a female donor in good health, serving as a healthy control.

Only one count was recorded for this clonotype. This clone may be a read error of a much larger clone one base away. The chain carries TRBV12-3 or TRBV12-4 and TRBJ2-7, with D uncertain. This CDR3 is 14 amino acids long. The CDR3 sequence is CAGSVTPLSYEQYF. The CDR3 nucleotides are TGTGCCGGCAGTGTGACACCACTATCCTACGAGCAGTACTTC.

In this sample, this clonotype turned up many times. The genes are TRBV29-1 and TRBJ1-5; D may be TRBD1 (6 bases). Germline-derived CDR1 and CDR2 are SQVTM and ANQGSEA. V was cut by 4 bases and J by 10 bases, with 14 bases left in between. CDR3 length: 12 amino acids. The CDR3 DNA reads TGCAGCGTTGGGGGGGTACAGGGCCCCCAGCATTTT. Translation: CSVGGVQGPQHF. The full variable domain, its missing parts supplied by reference TRBV29-1 and TRBJ1-5, is SAVISQKPSRDICQRGTSLTIQCQVDSQVTMMFWYRQQPGQSLTLIATANQGSEATYESGFVIDKFPISRPNLTFSTLTVSNMSPEDSSIYLCSVGGVQGPQHFGDGTRLSIL.

The chain combines TRBV7-3 with TRBJ2-7; tentatively, D is TRBD1 or TRBD2 (5 bases each). Germline V CDR1 and CDR2: SGHTA, FQGTGA. The CDR3 consists of 15 residues. The V end was cut by 2 bases, the J end by 3 bases, with 14 bases between. In DNA, the CDR3 is TGTGCCAGCAGCTTAGCCCAGGGACCCTACTACGAGCAGTACTTC. Translated, it gives CASSLAQGPYYEQYF.

Of note for this clonotype: A much more abundant neighbour one base away suggests this may be a read error. The chain recombines TRBV7-2 with TRBJ1-2; 7 positions agree with TRBD1. Germline assignment: CDR1 SGHTA and CDR2 FQGNSA. The V gene end was trimmed by 3 bases and the J gene end by 6 bases; junction bases not matched to a gene: 4. The CDR3 sequence is 13 residues long. CDR3 residues: CASSFDRVDGYTF. As DNA, the CDR3 is TGTGCCAGCAGCTTTGACAGGGTGGATGGCTACACCTTC.

CDR3 DNA sequence: TGTGCCAGCAGTGAAAGGATGAACACTGAAGCTTTCTTT. Protein product: CASSERMNTEAFF. This chain links TRBV6-4 with TRBJ1-1; D ambiguous. This CDR3 contains 13 residues. Germline V gene data show CDR1 as MRHNA and CDR2 as SNTAGT. V dropped 3 bases and J dropped 0 bases, with 5 bases sitting between them.

This clonotype was recorded many times. V and J are TRBV7-9 and TRBJ1-6; D unclear. The CDR3 extends over 15 amino acids. Germline CDR1 SEHNR, CDR2 FQNEAQ (reference sequence). Deletions cut 1 base from V and 3 bases from J, with 7 bases between. The CDR3 is CASSLVSVYNSPLHF. In DNA, the CDR3 is TGTGCCAGCAGCTTAGTCTCCGTCTATAATTCACCCCTCCACTTT.

The V and J genes are TRBV4-3 and TRBJ2-3; weak D call: TRBD2 (5 bases). The CDR3 runs 14 residues. CDR1 is LGHNA and CDR2 is YSLEER in the germline V gene. The V end was cut by 3 bases, the J end by 1 base, with 8 bases between. Here the CDR3 DNA reads TGCGCCAGCAGCCAGACGAGGGGCACAGATACGCAGTATTTT. Its protein product is CASSQTRGTDTQYF.

This clonotype was observed many times. The J gene is TRBJ1-1, the V gene TRBV29-1; D is ambiguous. Per the germline V gene, CDR1 is SQVTM and CDR2 is ANQGSEA. V gave up 4 bases and J gave up 3 bases, with 3 bases separating them. The CDR3 totals 10 residues. CDR3 sequence (DNA): TGCAGCGTTGCGGACACTGAAGCTTTCTTT. Translated: CSVADTEAFF.

The chain recombines TRBV12-3 or TRBV12-4 with TRBJ1-1; D gene uncertain. V was cut by 5 bases and J by 2 bases, with 12 bases left in between. There are 14 residues in the CDR3. This CDR3 is CASSLSQVNTEAFF. CDR3 sequence (DNA): TGTGCCAGCAGTCTCAGCCAAGTAAACACTGAAGCTTTCTTT.

The chain uses TRBV12-3 or TRBV12-4 and TRBJ1-6; TRBD1 agrees at 7 bases. V shed 6 bases and J 8 bases; nucleotides not matched to a gene: 7. This CDR3 has 14 amino acids. CDR3 DNA: TGTGCCAGCAGCAGCAGGGGGGGTGATTCACCCCTCCACTTT. Translated: CASSSRGGDSPLHF.

The chain recombines TRBV10-3 with TRBJ1-1; D is perhaps TRBD1 (5 bases). Trimming pared 11 bases from V and 3 bases from J, leaving 10 bases between. In germline, CDR1 is ENHRY, CDR2 SYGVKD. The CDR3 consists of 11 residues. The DNA for the CDR3 is TGTGCCGCCCAAGGGGACACTGAAGCTTTCTTT. Translation: CAAQGDTEAFF.

This clonotype showed up many times. This chain's CDR3 is CSASPGGSPNWLGEQYF. Here the CDR3 DNA reads TGCAGTGCTAGTCCGGGCGGGAGTCCAAATTGGCTAGGCGAGCAGTACTTC. The chain is built from TRBV20-1 and TRBJ2-7, with 7 bases aligning to TRBD2. The trim removed 3 bases at V and 6 bases at J, leaving 20 bases unmatched. The CDR3 has 17 amino acids. CDR1 and CDR2 (germline): DFQATT, SNEGSKA (reference sequence).

In this sample, this clonotype turned up many times. This rearrangement joins TRBV5-1 to TRBJ2-7, with 10 bases identical to TRBD2. Looked up from germline, CDR1 is SGHRS and CDR2 is YFSETQ. The V gene end was trimmed by 5 bases and the J gene end by 3 bases; junction bases not matched to a gene: 11. This CDR3 region has 16 residues. The CDR3, as DNA: TGCGCCAGCAGTTTACGGACTAGCGGAGCCAACTACGAGCAGTACTTC. As protein: CASSLRTSGANYEQYF.